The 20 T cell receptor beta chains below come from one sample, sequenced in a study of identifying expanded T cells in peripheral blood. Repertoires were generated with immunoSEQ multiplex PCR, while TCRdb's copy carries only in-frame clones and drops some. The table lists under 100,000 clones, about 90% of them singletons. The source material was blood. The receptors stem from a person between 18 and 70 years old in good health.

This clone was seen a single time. CDR3 coding DNA: TGTGCCAGCAGCCAAAGTGTCGACAGGGTTACCGGGGAGCTGTTTTTT. This sequence encodes CASSQSVDRVTGELFF. The chain combines TRBV4-2 with TRBJ2-2, with 7 positions matching TRBD1. The germline gives CDR1 LGHNA, CDR2 YNFKEQ. V lost 2 bases to trimming and J lost 5 bases; unmatched junction nucleotides: 8. CDR3 length: 16 amino acids.

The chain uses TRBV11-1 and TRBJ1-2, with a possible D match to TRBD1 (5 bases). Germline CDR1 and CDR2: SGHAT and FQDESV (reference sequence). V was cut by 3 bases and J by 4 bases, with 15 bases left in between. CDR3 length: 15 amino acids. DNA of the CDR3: TGTGCCAGCAGCTTCACGACAAGGGGAATCTATGGCTACACCTTC. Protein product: CASSFTTRGIYGYTF.

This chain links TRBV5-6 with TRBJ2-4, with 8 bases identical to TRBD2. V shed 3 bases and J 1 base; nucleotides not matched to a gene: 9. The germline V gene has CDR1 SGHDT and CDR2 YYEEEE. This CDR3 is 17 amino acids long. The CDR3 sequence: CASSWIAAGAAKNIQYF. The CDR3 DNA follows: TGTGCCAGCAGCTGGATCGCAGCGGGGGCTGCCAAAAACATTCAGTACTTC.

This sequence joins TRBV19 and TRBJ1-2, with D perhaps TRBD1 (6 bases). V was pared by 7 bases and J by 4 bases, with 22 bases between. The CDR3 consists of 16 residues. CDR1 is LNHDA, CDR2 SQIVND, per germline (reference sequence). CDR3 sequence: CASIAAWGGDIYGYTF. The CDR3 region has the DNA TGTGCCAGTATCGCCGCCTGGGGAGGGGACATCTATGGCTACACCTTC.

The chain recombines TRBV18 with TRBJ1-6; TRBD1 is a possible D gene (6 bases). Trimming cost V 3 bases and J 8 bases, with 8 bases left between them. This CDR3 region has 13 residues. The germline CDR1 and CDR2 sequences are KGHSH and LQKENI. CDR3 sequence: CASSPDRDSPLHF. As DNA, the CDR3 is TGTGCCAGCTCACCGGACAGAGATTCACCCCTCCACTTT.

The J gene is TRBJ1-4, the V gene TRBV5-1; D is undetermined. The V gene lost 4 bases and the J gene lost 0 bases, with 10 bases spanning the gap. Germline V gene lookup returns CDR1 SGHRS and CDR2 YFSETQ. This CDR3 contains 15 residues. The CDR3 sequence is CASSLRPTTNEKLFF. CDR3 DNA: TGCGCCAGCAGCCTAAGACCGACAACTAATGAAAAACTGTTTTTT.

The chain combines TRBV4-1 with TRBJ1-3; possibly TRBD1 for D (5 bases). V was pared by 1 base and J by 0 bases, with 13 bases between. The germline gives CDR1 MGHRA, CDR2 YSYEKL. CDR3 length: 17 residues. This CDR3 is CASSQGAGYSSGNTIYF. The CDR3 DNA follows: TGCGCCAGCAGCCAAGGGGCAGGGTACTCCTCTGGAAACACCATATATTTT.

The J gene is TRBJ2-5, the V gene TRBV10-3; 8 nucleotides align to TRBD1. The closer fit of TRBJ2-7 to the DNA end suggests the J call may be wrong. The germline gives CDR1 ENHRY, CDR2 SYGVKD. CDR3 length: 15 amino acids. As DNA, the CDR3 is TGTGCCATCAGGGGATCGCAGGGGGCGCGGGACGAGCAGTACTTC. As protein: CAIRGSQGARDEQYF.

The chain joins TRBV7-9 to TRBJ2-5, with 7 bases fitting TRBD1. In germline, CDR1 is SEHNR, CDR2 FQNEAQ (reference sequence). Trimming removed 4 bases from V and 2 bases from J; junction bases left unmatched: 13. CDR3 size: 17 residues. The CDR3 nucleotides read TGTGCCAGCAGCTCCAGCACCCGGACAGGACTTCAAGAGACCCAGTACTTC. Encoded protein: CASSSSTRTGLQETQYF.

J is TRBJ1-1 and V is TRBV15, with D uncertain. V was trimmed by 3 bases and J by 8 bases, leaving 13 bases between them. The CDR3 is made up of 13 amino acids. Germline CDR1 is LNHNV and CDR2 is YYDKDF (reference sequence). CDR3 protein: CATSRKIVAEAFF. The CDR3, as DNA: TGTGCCACCAGCAGGAAAATAGTGGCGGAAGCTTTCTTT.

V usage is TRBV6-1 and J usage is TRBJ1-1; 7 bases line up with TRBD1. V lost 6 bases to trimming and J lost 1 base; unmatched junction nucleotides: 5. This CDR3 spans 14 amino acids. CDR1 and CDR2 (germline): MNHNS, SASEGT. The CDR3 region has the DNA TGTGCCAGCAGGCAGGGACAGCCGAACACTGAAGCTTTCTTT. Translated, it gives CASRQGQPNTEAFF.

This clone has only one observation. For the CDR3, the DNA is TGCGCCAGCAGCTTGGGTGGGGGTAATTCACCCCTCCACTTT. It is translated as CASSLGGGNSPLHF. The V and J genes are TRBV5-1 and TRBJ1-6, with a weak D call TRBD1 (5 bases). The CDR3 is 14 amino acids. The germline V gene has CDR1 SGHRS and CDR2 YFSETQ. Trimming removed 0 bases from V and 6 bases from J, with 7 bases in between.

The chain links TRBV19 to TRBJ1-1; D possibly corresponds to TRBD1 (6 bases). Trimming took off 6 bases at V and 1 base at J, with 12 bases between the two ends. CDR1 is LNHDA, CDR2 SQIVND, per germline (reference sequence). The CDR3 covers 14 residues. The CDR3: CASSQQGANTEAFF. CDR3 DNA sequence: TGTGCCAGTAGCCAACAGGGTGCGAACACTGAAGCTTTCTTT.

CDR3 loop: CASRNEETQYF. In DNA form, the CDR3 reads TGTGCCAGCAGGAATGAAGAGACCCAGTACTTC. The chain uses TRBV6-1 and TRBJ2-5; no reliable D call. This CDR3 has 11 residues. V dropped 6 bases and J dropped 3 bases, with 5 bases sitting between them. Germline-derived CDR1 and CDR2 are MNHNS and SASEGT.

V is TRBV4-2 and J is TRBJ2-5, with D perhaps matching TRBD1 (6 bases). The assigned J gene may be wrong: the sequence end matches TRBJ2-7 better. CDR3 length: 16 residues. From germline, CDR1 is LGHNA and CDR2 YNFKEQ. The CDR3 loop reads CASSPHRDVRAYEQYF. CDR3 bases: TGTGCCAGCAGCCCACACAGGGACGTTCGGGCCTACGAGCAGTACTTC.

For the CDR3, the DNA is TGCGCCAGCAGGGAACCGGGGGACACTGAAGCTTTCTTT. Translated, it gives CASREPGDTEAFF. This sequence joins TRBV5-1 and TRBJ1-1; D may be TRBD1 (5 bases). Trimming took off 5 bases at V and 3 bases at J, with 11 bases between the two ends. This CDR3 region has 13 residues. The V gene's germline CDR1 is SGHRS and CDR2 YFSETQ.

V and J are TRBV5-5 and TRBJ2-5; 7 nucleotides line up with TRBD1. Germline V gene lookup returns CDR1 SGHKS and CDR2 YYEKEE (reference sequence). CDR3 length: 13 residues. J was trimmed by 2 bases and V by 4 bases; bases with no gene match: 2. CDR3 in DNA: TGTGCCAGCAGCATGACAGGGCAAGAGACCCAGTACTTC. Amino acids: CASSMTGQETQYF.

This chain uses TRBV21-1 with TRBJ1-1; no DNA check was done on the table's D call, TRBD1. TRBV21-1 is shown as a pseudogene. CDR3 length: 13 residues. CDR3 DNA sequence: TGTGCCAGCACCCCTCTCAGGAACACTGAAGCTTTCTTT. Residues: CASTPLRNTEAFF.

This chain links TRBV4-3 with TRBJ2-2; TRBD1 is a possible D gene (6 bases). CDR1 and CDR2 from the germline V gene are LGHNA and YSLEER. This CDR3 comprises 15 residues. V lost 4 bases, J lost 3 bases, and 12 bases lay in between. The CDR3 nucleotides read TGCGCCAGCAGCCTTCTGGCAGGGGACACCGGGGAGCTGTTTTTT. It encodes CASSLLAGDTGELFF.

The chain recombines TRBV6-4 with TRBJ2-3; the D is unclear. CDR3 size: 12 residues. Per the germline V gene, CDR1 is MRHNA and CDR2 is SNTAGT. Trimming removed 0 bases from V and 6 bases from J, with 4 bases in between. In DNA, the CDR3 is TGTGCCAGCAGTGACTCGGACGATACGCAGTATTTT. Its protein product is CASSDSDDTQYF.